This T cell receptor beta chain was sequenced for a study of blood T cells in healthy people across ages. This clonotype was seen only once. Using a J-beta primer mix together with a sample-barcoded 5' primer, a second PCR was run for roughly 6 to 11 cycles. Via MiXCR, TCRdb re-called the 5' RACE reads, giving one row per CDR3 protein. The sample gives around 970,000 distinct CDR3 sequences, roughly 51% of which show up once; about a fifth is in the top ten. Looked up from germline, CDR1 is LNHNV and CDR2 is YYDKDF (reference sequence). V trimming: 1 base; J trimming: 2 bases; junction bases outside the gene matches: 2. The CDR3 consists of 16 residues.

This clonotype was sampled from a woman aged 60 to 75 in good health. The chain recombines TRBV15 with TRBJ2-3, with 11 bases fitting TRBD2. Sequenced sample: blood. The CDR3 DNA is TGTGCCACCAGCAGAGGACTAGCGGGATCCACAGATACGCAGTATTTT. As protein: CATSRGLAGSTDTQYF.